The entry below gives a single T cell receptor beta chain sequence along with its context. Its antigen is undetermined. The sample belongs to a study of T cells after yellow fever vaccination. Overall study findings and caveats: One caveat is that FACS-sorted repertoires could contain abundant clonotypes contaminating from the bulk population.

MiXCR, applied by TCRdb to the 5' RACE reads, yields one record per CDR3 protein. The sample contains more than 350,000 distinct CDR3 sequences, under 14% of which appear only once. Trimming pared 0 bases from V and 6 bases from J, leaving 8 bases between. Germline loops: CDR1 LGHDT, CDR2 YNNKEL (reference sequence). This CDR3 spans 13 amino acids. The chain uses TRBV3-1 and TRBJ1-2; D gene uncertain. This specimen was PBMCs, taken on the day of the first yellow fever vaccination. This TCR was sampled from a young man who received the YFV17D yellow fever vaccine. The DNA of the CDR3 is TGTGCCAGCAGCCAAGATGGCGGGAATGGCTACACCTTC. It encodes CASSQDGGNGYTF.